The sequence of this TCR beta chain was determined in a study of T cells in tuberculosis (dated by TCRdb to between 2018 and 2020). Regarding the research as a whole: The study combined CD1B tetramers and high-throughput TCR immunosequencing to characterize T cells specific for the mycobacterial lipid antigen glucose monomycolate (GMM). IGRA-negative adolescents, IGRA-positive adolescents with latent tuberculosis and adults with active tuberculosis, approximately 11 per group, were compared in a South African clinical cohort.

TCR libraries were generated with the immunoSEQ multiplex PCR assay, using TCR-beta and/or TCR-alpha/delta assays for each sample. The amplified TCR libraries were sequenced using the Illumina high-throughput platform. Turning to the authors' computational methods: Clustering and dimensionality reduction were performed using pairwise TCRdist distances among GMM-specific receptors from ex vivo sorted or in vitro expanded T cells. Each clinical repertoire received a mean NN-distance score, defined as the average TCRdist to the nearest 10% of tetramer-positive reference sequences. GEM TCR motif frequency was calculated as the fraction of unique TCRs that matched known GEM sequences in V/J usage and CDR3 length. Active tuberculosis was classified by linear discriminant analysis with leave-one-out cross-validation, implemented in scikit-learn. TCRdb's version of the immuneACCESS table is confined to in-frame rearrangements and falls short of the full clone set. An unresolved V gene accounts for under half of the shortfall where checked; the remainder is of unknown origin. That table gives V, J and clone size, and the DNA gave D and trimming. This sample comprises about 36,000 clones, nearly 95% of them detected only once. The ten largest clones take up over 6.5% of the sample.

At study entry, a tuberculin skin test and the QuantiFERON-TB GOLD In-Tube IGRA were used to screen adolescents for latent tuberculosis infection. Immunosequencing of unsorted cryopreserved PBMC covered, on average, approximately 100,000 T cells per clinical donor. Eleven high schools in the Worcester region of the Western Cape, South Africa, served as enrollment sites for adolescents aged 12 to 18 years. Roughly ten M. tuberculosis-infected adolescents and approximately ten uninfected adolescents were selected, with the two groups matched for age and sex. Adolescent PBMC were isolated from freshly drawn heparinized blood by density centrifugation and cryopreserved. As encoded in the germline V gene (reference sequence), CDR1 is DFQATT while CDR2 is SNEGSKA. The CDR3 covers 11 residues, taking in both the cysteine and the phenylalanine. Solely the CDR3 DNA is kept, with 33 bases framed from the first base. V lost 6 bases and J lost 3 bases; the stretch between them is 9 bases long.

With respect to this clone: The specificity of this receptor is unknown. No base quality information exists; no much larger clone differs at one position.

Overall study results and their limits: Using GEM motif frequencies, a classifier achieved approximately 73% accuracy, whereas a classifier built on the diverse GMM-specific repertoire got to roughly 90% accuracy (AUROC 0.8 to 0.95). Which clinical samples got chosen depended on the availability of cryopreserved specimens, and the active tuberculosis cases were adults, whereas the controls were adolescents. Smaller mean NN-distances to GMM-specific TCRs were observed in active tuberculosis TCR-alpha repertoires than in IGRA-negative controls, suggesting clonal expansion of GMM-specific TCRs. The smaller NN-distances in active tuberculosis patients were driven in part by shorter CDR3-alpha lengths, while the difference seen for TCR-beta was not statistically significant.

The rearranged chain carries TRBV20-1 and TRBJ2-7; the D gene is possibly TRBD2, with 6 bases matching. This TCR was sampled from a donor between 10 and 29 years old with latent tuberculosis or without tuberculosis infection. Sequencing was performed on PBMCs. The base sequence is TGCAGTGCCGCGGAGGGCTACGAGCAGTACTTC. Its protein product is CSAAEGYEQYF.